These 22 T cell receptor beta chains were sequenced from one sample in a study of cytomegalovirus exposure and HLA in healthy donors. Repertoires were generated with immunoSEQ multiplex PCR, while TCRdb's copy carries only in-frame clones and drops some. In the table there are about 150,000 clones, approximately 86% of which are singletons. Sequencing input: PBMCs. The receptors derive from a man aged 18 to 30 in good health and CMV-seropositive.

The chain uses TRBV4-3 and TRBJ2-1, with 9 bases aligning to TRBD2. The CDR3 consists of 16 residues. Per the germline V gene, CDR1 is LGHNA and CDR2 is YSLEER. V shed 2 bases, J shed 2 bases, and the junction held 4 bases outside the gene matches. The CDR3 loop reads CASSQPGLATYNEQFF. For the CDR3, the DNA is TGCGCCAGCAGCCAACCCGGACTAGCGACCTACAATGAGCAGTTCTTC.

This clone came up once. The rearrangement uses TRBV5-4 and TRBJ2-7; 10 bases fit TRBD1. Germline V gives CDR1 SGHNT, CDR2 YYREEE (reference sequence). V shed 4 bases, J shed 0 bases, and the junction held 13 bases outside the gene matches. The CDR3 consists of 18 residues. The chain's CDR3 is CASSPGGQGSSYSYEQYF. The CDR3 bases are TGTGCCAGCAGCCCCGGGGGACAGGGGTCCAGCTACTCCTACGAGCAGTACTTC.

The rearrangement joins TRBV11-3 to TRBJ2-1; 9 nucleotides align to TRBD2. CDR3 length equals 16 residues. From germline, CDR1 is SGHNT and CDR2 YENEEA. Trimming removed 1 base from V and 0 bases from J; junction bases left unmatched: 1. CDR3 DNA: TGTGCCAGCAGCTTAGGGGGACTAGCCTCCTACAATGAGCAGTTCTTC. Amino acids: CASSLGGLASYNEQFF.

The genes are TRBV5-1 and TRBJ1-2; 10 bases are a match to TRBD1. Unmatched junction bases numbered 10, after V lost 4 bases and J lost 4 bases. This CDR3 comprises 16 residues. CDR1 is SGHRS and CDR2 is YFSETQ in the germline V gene. The CDR3 reads CASSTAGTGDIYGYTF. The CDR3 region has the DNA TGCGCCAGCAGCACCGCCGGGACAGGGGACATCTATGGCTACACCTTC.

This clone was counted a few times. The chain has TRBV15 and TRBJ1-4, with D perhaps TRBD1 (5 bases). Per the germline V gene, CDR1 is LNHNV and CDR2 is YYDKDF (reference sequence). The CDR3 is 15 residues long. The V gene lost 5 bases and the J gene lost 4 bases, with 14 bases spanning the gap. CDR3 sequence: CATSAGQSDNEKLFF. The CDR3 nucleotides read TGTGCCACCAGCGCGGGGCAGAGCGATAATGAAAAACTGTTTTTT.

This clone was counted once. The J gene is TRBJ2-2, the V gene TRBV4-2; a possible D gene is TRBD2 (5 bases). The CDR3 runs to 17 residues. Trimming left V 0 bases short and J 0 bases short, with 11 bases between. Germline V lookup: CDR1 LGHNA, CDR2 YNFKEQ. The CDR3 here is CASSQDMGRSNTGELFF. The CDR3 region has the DNA TGTGCCAGCAGCCAAGATATGGGGAGATCGAACACCGGGGAGCTGTTTTTT.

This sequence joins TRBV27 and TRBJ2-1; 9 nucleotides match TRBD1. The CDR3 spans 16 residues. CDR1 and CDR2 from the germline V gene are MNHEY and SMNVEV (reference sequence). V lost 2 bases, J lost 7 bases, and 9 bases stayed unmatched. The CDR3 DNA reads as TGTGCCAGCAGTTTACCCGGGACAGGGCTGCAGAATGAGCAGTTCTTC. The encoded protein is CASSLPGTGLQNEQFF.

The V gene is TRBV4-3, the J gene TRBJ2-2; 8 nucleotides align to TRBD1. CDR3 length equals 16 residues. V lost 0 bases to trimming and J lost 6 bases; unmatched junction nucleotides: 6. CDR1 and CDR2 (germline): LGHNA, YSLEER. CDR3: CASSQDPQGAPGELFF. As DNA, the CDR3 is TGCGCCAGCAGCCAAGATCCCCAGGGGGCCCCCGGGGAGCTGTTTTTT.

This chain connects TRBV19 to TRBJ1-5; D is uncertain. In germline, CDR1 is LNHDA, CDR2 SQIVND (reference sequence). The germline V and J ends were trimmed by 7 bases and 7 bases, with 11 bases remaining between them. The CDR3 is 12 amino acids. The CDR3, as DNA: TGTGCCAGTAACCGGGGATTACAGCCCCAGCATTTT. This translates into CASNRGLQPQHF. The complete variable domain, with remaining parts taken from reference TRBV19 and TRBJ1-5, reads DGGITQSPKYLFRKEGQNVTLSCEQNLNHDAMYWYRQDPGQGLRLIYYSQIVNDFQKGDIAEGYSVSREKKESFPLTVTSAQKNPTAFYLCASNRGLQPQHFGDGTRLSIL.

The chain is built from TRBV7-3 and TRBJ2-7; 7 bases are a match to TRBD2. The CDR3 sequence is 16 residues long. The trim removed 5 bases at V and 3 bases at J, leaving 13 bases unmatched. CDR1 and CDR2 from the germline V gene are SGHTA and FQGTGA. CDR3 coding DNA: TGTGCCAGCAGCCTCACGGGTTCGGGAGGCCACTACGAGCAGTACTTC. Protein sequence: CASSLTGSGGHYEQYF.

This sequence joins TRBV4-3 and TRBJ1-2; TRBD1 aligns across 8 bases. The CDR3 is 12 amino acids. After removal of 4 bases from V and 9 bases from J, the junction contained 4 bases not matched to a gene. CDR1 LGHNA and CDR2 YSLEER come from the germline V gene. In DNA, the CDR3 is TGCGCCAGCAGCCTTCGGACAGGGAGCTACACCTTC. Amino acids: CASSLRTGSYTF.

This CDR3 reads CASAPGGGATYEQYF. For the CDR3, the DNA is TGTGCCAGTGCCCCCGGGGGAGGGGCCACCTACGAGCAGTACTTC. J is TRBJ2-7 and V is TRBV19, with 7 positions matching TRBD2. V lost 8 bases, J lost 2 bases, and 12 bases stayed unmatched. The CDR3 is 15 residues long. The germline V gene has CDR1 LNHDA and CDR2 SQIVND (reference sequence).

The V call is TRBV15, the J call TRBJ1-4; D is ambiguous. Trimming took 0 bases from V and 7 from J, leaving 12 bases between them. The V gene's germline CDR1 is LNHNV and CDR2 YYDKDF (reference sequence). The length of the CDR3 is 15 residues. The CDR3 loop is CATSRDRGSLEKLFF. In nucleotides, the CDR3 is TGTGCCACCAGCAGAGATCGAGGCAGTCTTGAAAAACTGTTTTTT.

This clone was counted a few times. The rearrangement joins TRBV4-1 to TRBJ2-7; maybe TRBD2 (5 bases). With 1 base removed from V and 0 bases from J, the gap between germline ends came to 10 bases. Looked up from germline, CDR1 is MGHRA and CDR2 is YSYEKL. The CDR3 covers 15 residues. CDR3 DNA sequence: TGCGCCAGCAGCCAAGTCCGGGGTCTCTCCTACGAGCAGTACTTC. Its translation: CASSQVRGLSYEQYF.

This clone was seen a few times. This sequence joins TRBV11-2 and TRBJ1-2; 7 nucleotides line up with TRBD1. The CDR3 consists of 13 residues. J was trimmed by 11 bases and V by 0 bases; bases with no gene match: 6. CDR1 and CDR2 (germline): SGHAT, FQNNGV. CDR3 in amino acids: CASSLDRDRPYTF. In nucleotides, the CDR3 is TGTGCCAGCAGCTTAGATAGGGACAGACCGTACACCTTC.

This chain links TRBV18 with TRBJ2-5; D unresolved. Trimming removed 4 bases at V and 2 bases at J, with 8 bases between. This CDR3 spans 13 amino acids. Germline CDR1 and CDR2: KGHSH and LQKENI. CDR3 nucleotide sequence: TGTGCCAGCTCACGAGGCCCTCAAGAGACCCAGTACTTC. Its protein product is CASSRGPQETQYF.

The chain recombines TRBV18 with TRBJ2-3; D gene uncertain. Trimming took 6 bases from V and 3 from J, leaving 4 bases between them. CDR3 length: 11 residues. CDR1 is KGHSH and CDR2 is LQKENI in the germline V gene. The CDR3 nucleotides are TGTGCCAGCTCCCGTACAGATACGCAGTATTTT. Translating gives CASSRTDTQYF.

The chain is built from TRBV7-9 and TRBJ2-4; 7 bases map to TRBD1. Germline V lookup: CDR1 SEHNR, CDR2 FQNEAQ (reference sequence). The CDR3 extends over 13 amino acids. J lost 6 bases, V lost 5 bases, and 4 bases had no gene match. In DNA, the CDR3 is TGTGCCAGCAGCCCCCGACAGGGAAACATTCAGTACTTC. Translated, it gives CASSPRQGNIQYF.

This chain links TRBV2 with TRBJ2-7, with 8 bases that match TRBD1. This CDR3 region has 12 residues. After removal of 6 bases from V and 6 bases from J, the junction contained 4 bases not matched to a gene. Germline V gene lookup returns CDR1 SNHLY and CDR2 FYNNEI. CDR3 amino acids: CASRRTGIEQYF. The CDR3 coding sequence is TGTGCCAGCAGAAGGACAGGGATCGAGCAGTACTTC.

The V call is TRBV7-2, the J call TRBJ2-3; 8 bases align to TRBD2. Trimming cost V 8 bases and J 7 bases; bases outside gene matches: 11. The CDR3 totals 14 residues. Germline assignment: CDR1 SGHTA and CDR2 FQGNSA. The CDR3 spells CASGKTSDRNTQYF. The CDR3 DNA sequence: TGTGCCAGCGGCAAGACTAGCGACCGGAATACGCAGTATTTT. Full variable domain (outside the CDR3, taken from reference TRBV7-2 and TRBJ2-3): GAGVSQSPSNKVTEKGKDVELRCDPISGHTALYWYRQSLGQGLEFLIYFQGNSAPDKSGLPSDRFSAERTGGSVSTLTIQRTQQEDSAVYLCASGKTSDRNTQYFGPGTRLTVL.

A single count supports this clone. The chain couples TRBV4-3 to TRBJ2-7, with a possible D match to TRBD1 (5 bases). V was shortened by 0 bases and J by 3 bases, with 9 bases between the two germline ends. Germline-derived CDR1 and CDR2 are LGHNA and YSLEER. The CDR3 loop spans 14 amino acids. The CDR3 nucleotides are TGCGCCAGCAGCCAAGATGGGCAGGGCTACGAGCAGTACTTC. It is translated as CASSQDGQGYEQYF.

V gene TRBV4-1 combines with J gene TRBJ1-3; maybe TRBD1 (6 bases). CDR1 is MGHRA and CDR2 is YSYEKL in the germline V gene. The CDR3 sequence is 18 residues long. V lost 1 base, J lost 0 bases, and 16 bases lay in between. In DNA, the CDR3 is TGCGCCAGCAGCCAAGGTTTCAGGGGCCCAATCTCTGGAAACACCATATATTTT. Its protein product is CASSQGFRGPISGNTIYF.